This is a list of T cell receptor beta chains from one sample in a study of CD8 T cells in ankylosing spondylitis. MiXCR was run by TCRdb on the 5' RACE reads, yielding one entry per CDR3 protein. The table shows about 300,000 distinct CDR3 sequences, with around 21% occurring only once. Sequenced: blood, either unsorted or a sorted T cell fraction (not recorded which). Receptors originate from a female donor with ankylosing spondylitis or in good health (not recorded which). CDR3s include the opening cysteine and the closing phenylalanine or tryptophan. D genes are given only for firm matches. Clone size is not always given. Where it is, it says once, few, many or a class for expanded clones.

size	D	V	J	CDR3	DNA
.	.	TRBV19	TRBJ2-3	CASSVIWLDAQYF	TGTGCCAGTAGTGTTATCTGGCTGGATGCGCAGTATTTT
.	TRBD1	TRBV6-1	TRBJ1-1	CASSPTGGQTEAFF	TGTGCCAGCAGTCCCACAGGGGGGCAGACTGAAGCTTTCTTT
.	.	TRBV30	TRBJ2-7	CACHFRGPLYEQYF	TGTGCCTGCCATTTCCGGGGGCCCCTCTACGAGCAGTACTTC
.	.	TRBV6-2/TRBV6-3	TRBJ2-6	CASREYSGANVLTF	TGTGCCAGCAGAGAGTACTCTGGGGCCAACGTCCTGACTTTC
few	.	TRBV7-8	TRBJ2-5	CASSLGGVDFYSEETQYF	TGTGCCAGCAGCTTAGGCGGGGTCGATTTCTACTCCGAGGAGACCCAGTACTTC
few	.	TRBV24-1	TRBJ1-2	CATKGDSDYGYTF	TGTGCCACGAAGGGCGACAGCGACTATGGCTACACCTTC
.	.	TRBV9	TRBJ1-2	CASSTNRGYGYTF	TGTGCCAGCAGCACGAATAGGGGCTATGGCTACACCTTC
.	.	TRBV2	TRBJ2-1	CASSVRLAGNEQFF	TGTGCCAGCAGTGTTCGGCTAGCAGGCAATGAGCAGTTCTTC
.	.	TRBV20-1	TRBJ2-7	CSARDERSSYEQYF	TGCAGTGCTAGAGATGAACGGAGCTCCTACGAGCAGTACTTC
few	TRBD1	TRBV4-3	TRBJ2-3	CASSQGGRGQGPDTQYF	TGCGCCAGCAGCCAAGGGGGGCGGGGACAGGGCCCAGATACGCAGTATTTT
few	TRBD2	TRBV12-5	TRBJ2-1	CASGSGRVDEQFF	TGTGCTAGTGGTAGCGGGAGGGTCGATGAGCAGTTCTTC
many	.	TRBV10-3	TRBJ2-1	CAISIDDDNEQFF	TGTGCCATCAGTATCGACGACGACAATGAGCAGTTCTTC
many	TRBD2	TRBV20-1	TRBJ2-7	CSARPWTPALGTSGVHEQYF	TGCAGTGCTAGACCATGGACCCCCGCCCTTGGGACTAGCGGGGTCCACGAGCAGTACTTC
.	TRBD2	TRBV6-2/TRBV6-3	TRBJ2-1	CASSYEREVLYNEQFF	TGTGCCAGCAGTTACGAGCGGGAGGTCCTCTACAATGAGCAGTTCTTC
few	.	TRBV20-1	TRBJ2-7	CSAALGGTYEQYF	TGCAGTGCCGCACTTGGGGGGACCTACGAGCAGTACTTC
many	.	TRBV3-1	TRBJ1-5	CASSQVAGWDQPQHF	TGTGCCAGCAGCCAAGTTGCAGGGTGGGATCAGCCCCAGCATTTT
.	.	TRBV11-2	TRBJ1-3	CASSEGRTSGNTIYF	TGTGCCAGCAGCGAGGGACGGACCTCTGGAAACACCATATATTTT
.	.	TRBV4-3	TRBJ2-1	CASSQGYEQFF	TGCGCCAGCAGCCAAGGCTATGAGCAGTTCTTC
.	.	TRBV7-2	TRBJ2-1	CASSLAGRRGNEQFF	TGTGCCAGCAGCTTAGCTGGACGGCGGGGCAATGAGCAGTTCTTC
.	.	TRBV27	TRBJ2-1	CASKTGSQQQSFF	TGTGCCAGCAAAACAGGGTCGCAGCAACAATCGTTCTTC
.	TRBD2	TRBV10-3	TRBJ2-1	CATSGRREVNLLNEQFF	TGTGCCACCTCCGGGAGGCGGGAGGTAAACCTACTAAATGAGCAGTTCTTC
once	.	TRBV12-3/TRBV12-4	TRBJ2-7	CASSSGEASYEQYF	TGTGCCAGCAGTTCGGGTGAGGCTTCCTACGAGCAGTACTTC
few	.	TRBV7-9	TRBJ1-1	CASSFRWTEAFF	TGTGCCAGCAGCTTCCGCTGGACTGAAGCTTTCTTT
.	.	TRBV18	TRBJ2-1	CASSLGTGGLSYNEQFF	TGTGCCAGCTCACTGGGTACGGGGGGCCTCTCCTACAATGAGCAGTTCTTC
once	TRBD2	TRBV19	TRBJ2-7	CASGIAGTTYEQYF	TGTGCCAGTGGTATCGCCGGGACTACATACGAGCAGTACTTC
few	TRBD2	TRBV12-3/TRBV12-4	TRBJ2-5	CASSLGLREGTETQYF	TGTGCCAGCAGTTTAGGCCTCCGGGAGGGAACAGAGACCCAGTACTTC
.	.	TRBV20-1	TRBJ2-3	CSARGRGLSTDTQYF	TGCAGTGCTAGAGGACGGGGCCTTAGCACAGATACGCAGTATTTT
.	TRBD1	TRBV3-1	TRBJ2-2	CATGQGATGELFF	TGTGCCACGGGGCAGGGGGCCACCGGGGAGCTGTTTTTT
.	.	TRBV20-1	TRBJ2-3	CSARDLTTDTQYF	TGCAGTGCTAGAGATCTGACTACTGATACGCAGTATTTT
.	.	TRBV7-2	TRBJ2-5	CASSLGGWTQETQYF	TGTGCCAGCAGCTTGGGCGGGTGGACCCAAGAGACCCAGTACTTC
.	.	TRBV20-1	TRBJ1-6	CSAREGGVLSLHF	TGCAGTGCTAGAGAGGGTGGAGTTTTATCCCTCCACTTT
.	TRBD1	TRBV18	TRBJ2-3	CASSPNSRTGPDTQYF	TGTGCCAGCTCACCAAACTCCAGGACAGGGCCAGATACGCAGTATTTT
few	TRBD1	TRBV15	TRBJ1-1	CATSREPGQAFSGAFF	TGTGCCACCAGCAGAGAACCGGGACAGGCGTTTTCCGGAGCTTTCTTT
.	.	TRBV15	TRBJ1-1	CANRPRWEQGPNTEAFF	TGTGCCAACAGACCTAGATGGGAGCAGGGGCCGAACACTGAAGCTTTCTTT
.	.	TRBV20-1	TRBJ2-7	CSAPGLEYEQYF	TGCAGTGCTCCAGGACTTGAGTACGAGCAGTACTTC
many	TRBD1	TRBV7-2	TRBJ1-1	CASSLEYRGTEAFF	TGTGCCAGCAGCTTAGAGTACAGGGGAACTGAAGCTTTCTTT
few	.	TRBV6-2/TRBV6-3	TRBJ2-7	CASRPLGSEQYF	TGTGCCAGCAGGCCACTAGGATCGGAGCAGTACTTC
.	.	TRBV5-5	TRBJ2-3	CASSLAHQGLDTQYF	TGTGCCAGCAGCTTGGCCCACCAGGGGCTGGATACGCAGTATTTT
.	.	TRBV12-3/TRBV12-4	TRBJ2-3	CASPPWGGSTDTQYF	TGTGCCAGTCCCCCCTGGGGGGGCAGCACAGATACGCAGTATTTT
.	.	TRBV28	TRBJ1-5	CASSLFDNNQPQHF	TGTGCCAGCAGTTTATTTGATAACAATCAGCCCCAGCATTTT
.	TRBD1	TRBV28	TRBJ1-5	CASVQGAGGNQPQHF	TGTGCCAGCGTTCAGGGGGCTGGGGGCAATCAGCCCCAGCATTTT
.	.	TRBV20-1	TRBJ1-1	CSARGTLLNTEAFF	TGCAGTGCGCGAGGGACCTTACTGAACACTGAAGCTTTCTTT
many	TRBD2	TRBV7-6	TRBJ2-7	CASSGTSGGYEQYF	TGTGCCAGCAGCGGGACTAGCGGGGGTTACGAGCAGTACTTC
.	TRBD2	TRBV5-1	TRBJ2-1	CASSPFTSVEQFF	TGCGCCAGCAGCCCATTCACTAGCGTTGAGCAGTTCTTC
.	.	TRBV12-3/TRBV12-4	TRBJ1-6	CASSLMGSYNSPLHF	TGTGCCAGCAGTTTGATGGGCTCCTATAATTCACCCCTCCACTTT
many	TRBD1	TRBV6-5	TRBJ1-2	CASSRQGKSNSYGYTF	TGTGCCAGCAGTCGACAGGGGAAAAGTAATTCATATGGCTACACCTTC
few	TRBD2	TRBV6-1	TRBJ2-1	CASSRSGLAGGKQFF	TGTGCCAGCAGCCGGTCGGGACTAGCGGGAGGAAAGCAGTTCTTC
.	TRBD1	TRBV12-3/TRBV12-4	TRBJ1-6	CASRIQGGAIGSPLHF	TGTGCCAGCAGAATTCAGGGGGGAGCAATTGGATCACCCCTCCACTTT
.	TRBD1	TRBV13	TRBJ2-1	CASSSEIADRGEQFF	TGTGCCAGCAGCTCAGAAATCGCGGACAGGGGTGAGCAGTTCTTC
.	TRBD2	TRBV6-4	TRBJ2-3	CASSDGTSGTDTQYF	TGTGCCAGCAGTGACGGGACTAGCGGCACAGATACGCAGTATTTT
.	TRBD1	TRBV19	TRBJ2-6	CASSAGQGVGSGANVLTF	TGTGCCAGTAGTGCAGGACAGGGGGTGGGCTCTGGGGCCAACGTCCTGACTTTC
.	.	TRBV12-3/TRBV12-4	TRBJ2-3	CVSSLRTRADTQYF	TGTGTCAGCAGTTTGCGCACAAGGGCAGATACGCAGTATTTT
few	.	TRBV24-1	TRBJ2-1	CATSDPEGGREQFF	TGTGCCACCAGTGATCCCGAGGGGGGCCGGGAGCAGTTCTTC
few	.	TRBV12-3/TRBV12-4	TRBJ2-1	CASSLSRGPYNEQFF	TGTGCCAGCAGTTTAAGTAGGGGTCCCTACAATGAGCAGTTCTTC
.	TRBD2	TRBV12-3/TRBV12-4	TRBJ2-2	CASRSGREVTGELFF	TGTGCCAGTCGAAGCGGGAGGGAAGTCACCGGGGAGCTGTTTTTT
.	.	TRBV18	TRBJ2-7	CASSPPSTPYEQYF	TGTGCCAGCTCACCACCGTCGACACCTTACGAGCAGTACTTC
.	.	TRBV2	TRBJ1-2	CASSKSRVSHGYTF	TGTGCCAGCAGTAAAAGCCGGGTATCGCATGGCTACACCTTC
.	.	TRBV7-2	TRBJ2-5	CASSFGTGETQYF	TGTGCCAGCAGCTTTGGGACGGGAGAGACCCAGTACTTC
few	TRBD1	TRBV5-1	TRBJ2-1	CASRYGTGVDEQFF	TGCGCCAGCAGATACGGGACAGGGGTGGATGAGCAGTTCTTC